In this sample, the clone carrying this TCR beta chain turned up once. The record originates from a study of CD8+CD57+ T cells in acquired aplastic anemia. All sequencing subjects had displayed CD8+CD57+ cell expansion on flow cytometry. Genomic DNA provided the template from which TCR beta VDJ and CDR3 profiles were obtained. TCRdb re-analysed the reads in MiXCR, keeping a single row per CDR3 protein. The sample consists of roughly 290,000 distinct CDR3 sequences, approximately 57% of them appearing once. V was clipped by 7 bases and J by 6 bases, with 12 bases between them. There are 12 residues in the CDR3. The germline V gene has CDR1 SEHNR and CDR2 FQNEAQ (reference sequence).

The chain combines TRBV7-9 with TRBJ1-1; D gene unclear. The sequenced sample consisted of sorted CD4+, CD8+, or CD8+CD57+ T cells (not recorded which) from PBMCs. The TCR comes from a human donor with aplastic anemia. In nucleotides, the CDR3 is TGTGCCAGCACTTTGGCGGGTGCTGAAGCTTTCTTT. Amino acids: CASTLAGAEAFF.